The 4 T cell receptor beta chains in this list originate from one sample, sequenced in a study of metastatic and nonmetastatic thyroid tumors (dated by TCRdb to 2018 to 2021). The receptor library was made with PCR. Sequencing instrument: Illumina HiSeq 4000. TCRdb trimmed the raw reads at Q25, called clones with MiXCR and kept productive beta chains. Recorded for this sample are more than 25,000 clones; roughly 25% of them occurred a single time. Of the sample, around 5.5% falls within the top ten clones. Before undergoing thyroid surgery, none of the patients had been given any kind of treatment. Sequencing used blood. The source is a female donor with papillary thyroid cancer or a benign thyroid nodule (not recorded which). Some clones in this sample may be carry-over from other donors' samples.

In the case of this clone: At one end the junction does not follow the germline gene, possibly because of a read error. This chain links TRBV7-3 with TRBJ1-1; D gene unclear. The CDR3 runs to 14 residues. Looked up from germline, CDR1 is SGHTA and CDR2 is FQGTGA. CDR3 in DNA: TGTGCCAGCAGCATTATGTCCGGGAACACTGAAGATTTCTTT. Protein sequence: CASSIMSGNTEDFF. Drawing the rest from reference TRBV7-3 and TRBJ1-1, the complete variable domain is GAGVSQTPSNKVTEKGKYVELRCDPISGHTALYWYRQSLGQGPEFLIYFQGTGAADDSGLPNDRFFAVRPEGSVSTLKIQRTERGDSAVYLCASSIMSGNTEDFFGQGTRLTVV.

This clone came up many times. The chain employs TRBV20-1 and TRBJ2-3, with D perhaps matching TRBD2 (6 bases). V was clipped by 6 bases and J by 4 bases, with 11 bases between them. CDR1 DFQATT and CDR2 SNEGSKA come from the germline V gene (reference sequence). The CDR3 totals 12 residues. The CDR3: CSAQEGADTQYF. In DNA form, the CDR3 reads TGCAGTGCCCAGGAGGGTGCAGATACGCAGTATTTT.

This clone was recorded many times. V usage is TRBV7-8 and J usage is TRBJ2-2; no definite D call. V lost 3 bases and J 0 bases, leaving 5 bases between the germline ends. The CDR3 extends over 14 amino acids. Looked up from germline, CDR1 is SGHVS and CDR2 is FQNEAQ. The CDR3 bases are TGTGCCAGCAGCTTCATAGCGAACACCGGGGAGCTGTTTTTT. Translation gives CASSFIANTGELFF.

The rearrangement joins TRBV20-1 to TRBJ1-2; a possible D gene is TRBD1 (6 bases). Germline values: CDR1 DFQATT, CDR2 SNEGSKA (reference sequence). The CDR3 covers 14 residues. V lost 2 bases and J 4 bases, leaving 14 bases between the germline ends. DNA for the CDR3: TGCAGTGCTAGAAGGGGGGCCGATTTCTATGGCTACACCTTC. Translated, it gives CSARRGADFYGYTF.